Below are 3 T cell receptor beta chains sequenced from a single sample in a study of shared clonotypes between healthy human individuals. Only in-frame clones appear in the TCRdb table, and some are missing; sequencing was by immunoSEQ multiplex PCR. Found here are 1.6 million or so clones, 96% of them singletons; the top ten hold over 1%. The specimen was naive CD4+ T cells sorted from blood. Noted subset: CD45RA+ positively selected. The receptor source for this set is a man younger than 40 in good health.

J is TRBJ2-3 and V is TRBV27, with 12 bases aligning to TRBD2. Trimming cost V 4 bases and J 2 bases; bases outside gene matches: 1. CDR3 length: 15 residues. Per germline, CDR1 MNHEY and CDR2 SMNVEV (reference sequence). The CDR3 DNA reads TGTGCCAGCAGTTCTAGCGGGAGGGCCACAGATACGCAGTATTTT. Translating it yields CASSSSGRATDTQYF.

The chain couples TRBV7-8 to TRBJ2-1; tentative D call: TRBD2 (6 bases). This CDR3 contains 15 residues. Looked up from germline, CDR1 is SGHVS and CDR2 is FQNEAQ. The V gene lost 5 bases and the J gene lost 0 bases, with 11 bases spanning the gap. The CDR3 DNA follows: TGTGCCAGCAGCCCTCGGGAGAACTCCTACAATGAGCAGTTCTTC. Translating it yields CASSPRENSYNEQFF.

CDR3 nucleotide sequence: TGTGCCAGCAGTTCAGGGGGGGGTTCCTACGAGCAGTACTTC. Amino acid sequence: CASSSGGGSYEQYF. The V gene is TRBV6-5, the J gene TRBJ2-7; D could derive from TRBD1 or TRBD2 (7 bases each). V lost 4 bases and J lost 1, with 11 bases in between. Germline V gene sequence: CDR1 MNHEY, CDR2 SVGAGI. CDR3 length equals 14 residues.